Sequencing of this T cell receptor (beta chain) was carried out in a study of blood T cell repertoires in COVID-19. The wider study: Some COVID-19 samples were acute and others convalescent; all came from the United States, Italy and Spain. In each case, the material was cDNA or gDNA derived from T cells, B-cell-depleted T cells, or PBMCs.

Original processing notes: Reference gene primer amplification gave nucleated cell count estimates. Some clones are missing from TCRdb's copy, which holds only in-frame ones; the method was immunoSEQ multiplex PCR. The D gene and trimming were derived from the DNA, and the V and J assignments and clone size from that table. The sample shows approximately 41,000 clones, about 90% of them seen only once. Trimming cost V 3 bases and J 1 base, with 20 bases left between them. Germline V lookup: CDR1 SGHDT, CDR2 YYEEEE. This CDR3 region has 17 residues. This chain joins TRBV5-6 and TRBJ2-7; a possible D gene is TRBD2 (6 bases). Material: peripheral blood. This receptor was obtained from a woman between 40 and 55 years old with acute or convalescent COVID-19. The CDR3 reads CASSSQDRGIGSYEQYF. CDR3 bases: TGTGCCAGCAGCTCCCAAGACCGGGGGATTGGTTCCTACGAGCAGTACTTC.